This T cell receptor (beta chain) was documented in a study of cytomegalovirus exposure and HLA in healthy donors. The V segment lost 5 bases and the J segment 8 bases; nucleotides outside the gene matches: 15. This CDR3 contains 16 residues. Germline V gene sequence: CDR1 MNHNY, CDR2 SVGAGI (reference sequence). Vbeta (60) and Jbeta (13) primers were used in the PCR. TCRdb keeps only in-frame clones here, not all; method: immunoSEQ multiplex PCR. The table lists about 210,000 clones, with approximately 1% in the top ten. Material: PBMCs. The receptor was isolated from a woman in her thirties in good health and CMV-seropositive. V is TRBV6-6 and J is TRBJ1-2, with TRBD1 identical over 9 bases. The CDR3 loop reads CASSPLGQGTKEGYTF. Written as DNA, the CDR3 is TGTGCCAGCAGTCCCCTGGGACAGGGCACGAAGGAGGGCTACACCTTC.